The sequence of this TCR beta chain was determined in a study of T cells in tuberculosis. After thawing and overnight rest, PBMC were stained with GMM-loaded CD1B tetramer, viability dye and anti-CD3 for sorting. The lipid loaded on the CD1B tetramers was C32 glucose monomycolate from Rhodococcus equi. Clones were sequenced by immunoSEQ multiplex PCR, and TCRdb holds only the in-frame ones, with some missing. The data show approximately 88,000 clones, approximately 91% seen once. This CDR3 is built from 14 residues. Per germline, CDR1 MNHNS and CDR2 SASEGT. The sequence derives from an adult woman with latent tuberculosis. V and J are TRBV6-1 and TRBJ2-5; TRBD1 matches at 7 bases. The J call is doubtful: the DNA matches TRBJ2-7 better. Sequenced sample: CD1b-GMM tetramer-negative cells sorted from PBMCs. DNA for the CDR3: TGTGCCAGCATCGGACAGGTTTACTCCTACGAGCAGTACTTC. This gives the protein CASIGQVYSYEQYF.